These T cell receptor beta chains were read from a single sample in a study of blood T cell repertoires in COVID-19. Generated by immunoSEQ multiplex PCR, the TCRdb table keeps only in-frame clones and is missing some. The table has roughly 350,000 clones, 88% seen once; the top ten hold about 7%. Sequencing was performed on peripheral blood. The receptor source for this set is a woman aged 70-85 years with COVID-19, enrolled during active disease. Each CDR3 is given with its conserved first and last residue. Fields, in order: D gene, J gene, V gene, clone size, CDR3 DNA, CDR3 protein. D genes are given only for firm matches. Only some rows state a clone size, as once, few, many or a class for expanded clones.

D: NA; J: TRBJ1-1; V: TRBV7-8; size: once; DNA: TGTGCCAGCAGCTTAGGTCTCAGTAACACTGAAGCTTTCTTT; CDR3: CASSLGLSNTEAFF
D: NA; J: TRBJ1-3; V: TRBV6-5; size: NA; DNA: TGTGCCAGCCGCTTTAGCTCTGGAAACACCATATATTTT; CDR3: CASRFSSGNTIYF
D: NA; J: TRBJ1-3; V: TRBV24-1; size: NA; DNA: TGTGCCACCTCCGGTGGGGCCAGGGACACCATATATTTT; CDR3: CATSGGARDTIYF
D: NA; J: TRBJ1-1; V: TRBV19; size: NA; DNA: TGTGCCAGTAATAATCGGGGGAAGGCTGAAGCTTTCTTT; CDR3: CASNNRGKAEAFF
D: TRBD2; J: TRBJ2-7; V: TRBV5-8; size: once; DNA: TGTGCCAGCTCACGGGGGGGAGTAGACGAGCAGTACTTC; CDR3: CASSRGGVDEQYF
D: NA; J: TRBJ2-5; V: TRBV12-5; size: NA; DNA: TGTGCTAGTGGTTTGAAAGACAGGGGAGGGGGCCAGGAGACCCAGTACTTC; CDR3: CASGLKDRGGGQETQYF
D: NA; J: TRBJ1-1; V: TRBV10-1; size: NA; DNA: TGCGCCAGTGCTGGAGGGATGAACACTGAAGCTTTCTTT; CDR3: CASAGGMNTEAFF
D: TRBD1; J: TRBJ1-2; V: TRBV5-4; size: NA; DNA: TGTGCCAGCAGCTTGTCAGGGGGCACGGGCTACACCTTC; CDR3: CASSLSGGTGYTF
D: NA; J: TRBJ2-5; V: TRBV2; size: NA; DNA: TGTGCCAGCAGTGTCTTGGAGACCCAGTACTTC; CDR3: CASSVLETQYF
D: NA; J: TRBJ2-7; V: TRBV5-6; size: NA; DNA: TGTGCCAGCAGCTCTCCTACGGTTTCCTACGAGCAGTACTTC; CDR3: CASSSPTVSYEQYF
D: TRBD1; J: TRBJ2-2; V: TRBV4-1; size: NA; DNA: TGCGCCAGCAGCCTCGGACAGGGGGCCCCCGGGGAGCTGTTTTTT; CDR3: CASSLGQGAPGELFF
D: NA; J: TRBJ2-5; V: TRBV7-2; size: NA; DNA: TGTGCCAGCAGCTTAGCGGAGACTAAGCAAGAGACCCAGTACTTC; CDR3: CASSLAETKQETQYF
D: NA; J: TRBJ2-7; V: TRBV10-2; size: NA; DNA: TGCGCCAGCAACGTGGACTCCTTGGGGAACGAGCAGTACTTC; CDR3: CASNVDSLGNEQYF
D: NA; J: TRBJ2-2; V: TRBV28; size: once; DNA: TGTGCCAGCAGTGCGGGGACCATCACCGGGGAGCTGTTTTTT; CDR3: CASSAGTITGELFF
D: TRBD1; J: TRBJ2-7; V: TRBV4-1; size: NA; DNA: TGCGCCAGCAGCCAAGCTCCGACAGGGAACTCCTACGAGCAGTACTTC; CDR3: CASSQAPTGNSYEQYF
D: TRBD1; J: TRBJ1-1; V: TRBV18; size: NA; DNA: TGTGCCAGCTCACCCCGGGACAGTCTCACCCGGGGAGCTTTCTTT; CDR3: CASSPRDSLTRGAFF
D: NA; J: TRBJ2-5; V: TRBV18; size: NA; DNA: TGTGCCAGCTCACCGCGGTTACAGTCAGGGATGGGGGAGACCCAGTACTTC; CDR3: CASSPRLQSGMGETQYF
D: TRBD2; J: TRBJ2-5; V: TRBV7-9; size: NA; DNA: TGTGCCAGCAGCCCCTCGGGACTACGATTCCAAGAGACCCAGTACTTC; CDR3: CASSPSGLRFQETQYF
D: NA; J: TRBJ1-2; V: TRBV30; size: NA; DNA: TGTGCCTGGAGAAGTGGGCCAGGGGCCTATGGCTACACCTTC; CDR3: CAWRSGPGAYGYTF
D: NA; J: TRBJ1-2; V: TRBV6-4; size: NA; DNA: TGTGCCAGCAGGGACAGTTTACTTTCCTCTGGCTACACCTTC; CDR3: CASRDSLLSSGYTF
D: TRBD1; J: TRBJ1-6; V: TRBV7-2; size: once; DNA: TGTGCCAGCAGCTTACACAGGGGCGAAAATTCACCCCTCCACTTT; CDR3: CASSLHRGENSPLHF
D: NA; J: TRBJ1-5; V: TRBV28; size: few; DNA: TGTGCCAGCAGGGTGTCAGGGTGGCATCAGCCCCAGCATTTT; CDR3: CASRVSGWHQPQHF
D: NA; J: TRBJ2-5; V: TRBV5-1; size: NA; DNA: TGCGCCAGCCGCTGGAGTCTCGGGGAGACCCAGTACTTC; CDR3: CASRWSLGETQYF
D: NA; J: TRBJ2-7; V: TRBV20-1; size: few; DNA: TGCAGTGCTAGTGCGGGTTTTCTATACGAGCAGTACTTC; CDR3: CSASAGFLYEQYF
D: TRBD1; J: TRBJ2-7; V: TRBV5-8; size: NA; DNA: TGTGCCAGCAGTAGGGGACAGGCAAGCTCGTGGGAGCAGTACTTC; CDR3: CASSRGQASSWEQYF
D: NA; J: TRBJ1-4; V: TRBV10-3; size: NA; DNA: TGTGCCATCAGTGGTAACACAAATGAAAAACTGTTTTTT; CDR3: CAISGNTNEKLFF
D: TRBD2; J: TRBJ2-3; V: TRBV3-1/TRBV3-2; size: NA; DNA: TGTGCCAGCAGCCAGGAAGGACTTAGCGGGGGGGACACAGATACGCAGTATTTT; CDR3: CASSQEGLSGGDTDTQYF
D: NA; J: TRBJ1-1; V: TRBV20-1; size: NA; DNA: TGCAGCCACAGGGAGGGGACTGAAGCTTTCTTT; CDR3: CSHREGTEAFF
D: TRBD2; J: TRBJ2-1; V: TRBV11-2; size: NA; DNA: TGTGCCAGCAGCCTTACTAGCGGGGGCGAAAGGGAGCAGTTCTTC; CDR3: CASSLTSGGEREQFF
D: NA; J: TRBJ1-6; V: TRBV27; size: NA; DNA: TGTGCCAGCAGTTTAGGGCAACTTAATTCACCCCTCCACTTT; CDR3: CASSLGQLNSPLHF
D: NA; J: TRBJ1-1; V: TRBV14; size: NA; DNA: TGTGCCAGCAGCTTACAGGGTCCGTACACTGAAGCTTTCTTT; CDR3: CASSLQGPYTEAFF
D: NA; J: TRBJ2-1; V: TRBV3-1/TRBV3-2; size: NA; DNA: TGTGCCAGCAGCTCCTGGCATGAGCAGTTCTTC; CDR3: CASSSWHEQFF
D: NA; J: TRBJ2-7; V: TRBV11-2; size: NA; DNA: TGTGCCAGCAGCTTAGATGGGGCCAGCTTGGAGCAGTACTTC; CDR3: CASSLDGASLEQYF
D: TRBD1; J: TRBJ2-3; V: TRBV10-3; size: NA; DNA: TGTGCCATCAGTGAGGGACAGGCTCGCACAGATACGCAGTATTTT; CDR3: CAISEGQARTDTQYF
D: TRBD2; J: TRBJ2-3; V: TRBV5-1; size: once; DNA: TGCGCCAGCAGCTCCAGCGGGGGGGCCTTGGATACGCAGTATTTT; CDR3: CASSSSGGALDTQYF
D: TRBD1; J: TRBJ2-7; V: TRBV11-2; size: NA; DNA: TGTGCCAGCAGCTTCATGACAGGGTCCGACGAGCAGTACTTC; CDR3: CASSFMTGSDEQYF